One sample yielded the 30 T cell receptor beta chains listed below, sequenced in a study of monozygotic twins with inflammatory bowel disease. TCRdb re-called the 5' RACE reads and catalogs CDR3 proteins one per entry, DNA excluded. The sample has around 220,000 distinct CDR3 sequences. The material sequenced was blood. The source of these receptors is a human donor with ulcerative colitis or Crohn's disease, or a healthy co-twin of an affected twin (not recorded which).

The chain carries TRBV27 and TRBJ1-5; TCRdb designates TRBD1, a call that cannot be tested without DNA. CDR1 is MNHEY, CDR2 SMNVEV, per germline (reference sequence). CDR3 size: 13 residues. The CDR3 sequence is CASSTDRGQPQHF.

The rearrangement uses TRBV19 and TRBJ1-1; TCRdb proposes TRBD1, but this gene call is untestable without DNA. CDR1 and CDR2 (germline): LNHDA, SQIVND (reference sequence). The CDR3 runs to 16 residues. The CDR3 is CASIPRPGPTYTEAFF.

The chain joins TRBV28 to TRBJ2-2; TCRdb returns TRBD1, unconfirmable since there is no DNA. Germline V gene data show CDR1 as MDHEN and CDR2 as SYDVKM. CDR3 length: 16 residues. The CDR3 loop reads CASSFPLEANTGELFF.

The chain joins TRBV7-2 to TRBJ2-1. CDR3 size: 14 residues. Germline loops: CDR1 SGHTA, CDR2 FQGNSA. The CDR3 is CASSLGRSYNEQFF.

V is TRBV6-1 and J is TRBJ2-6. Germline V gene lookup returns CDR1 MNHNS and CDR2 SASEGT. This CDR3 is 16 amino acids long. CDR3 amino acids: CASSENSSGRANVLTF.

This sequence joins TRBV6-5 and TRBJ1-1. The CDR3 has 13 residues. Germline V CDR1 and CDR2: MNHEY, SVGAGI. CDR3 protein: CASNLRANTEAFF.

The V call is TRBV18, the J call TRBJ2-1. In germline, CDR1 is KGHSH, CDR2 LQKENI. The CDR3 loop spans 15 amino acids. The CDR3 region is CASSRQGASYNEQFF.

This chain links TRBV7-2 with TRBJ2-7. Germline loops: CDR1 SGHTA, CDR2 FQGNSA. This CDR3 is 13 amino acids long. CDR3 amino acids: CASSLVGFGEQYF.

The chain joins TRBV2 to TRBJ1-2. This CDR3 contains 14 residues. Germline CDR1 is SNHLY and CDR2 is FYNNEI. This CDR3 reads CASSASLGQRGYTF.

V is TRBV19 and J is TRBJ2-2; absent DNA, TCRdb's TRBD2 call cannot be checked. CDR1 is LNHDA and CDR2 is SQIVND in the germline V gene (reference sequence). The CDR3 spans 16 residues. The chain's CDR3 is CASSMYLAINTGELFF.

The V gene is TRBV5-4, the J gene TRBJ2-1; TCRdb's D call, TRBD2, is unchecked because there is no DNA. The CDR3 covers 14 residues. Germline loops: CDR1 SGHNT, CDR2 YYREEE (reference sequence). The CDR3 is CASSLGLAPNEQFF.

The V call is TRBV25-1, the J call TRBJ2-6. Germline loops: CDR1 MGHDK, CDR2 SYGVNS. This CDR3 is 18 amino acids long. The CDR3 loop is CASSAFSQDWDGANVLTF.

V is TRBV7-8 and J is TRBJ2-7; TCRdb's assignment of TRBD2 cannot be checked, as there is no DNA. The length of the CDR3 is 14 residues. CDR1 and CDR2 (germline): SGHVS, FQNEAQ. The CDR3 region is CASSSGLAAYEQYF. The whole variable domain, filled in from reference TRBV7-8 and TRBJ2-7, reads GAGVSQSPRYKVAKRGQDVALRCDPISGHVSLFWYQQALGQGPEFLTYFQNEAQLDKSGLPSDRFFAERPEGSVSTLKIQRTQQEDSAVYLCASSSGLAAYEQYFGPGTRLTVT.

The chain combines TRBV12-3 or TRBV12-4 with TRBJ2-3. The CDR3 is 13 residues long. This CDR3 reads CASSRAGVDTQYF.

This sequence joins TRBV12-3 or TRBV12-4 and TRBJ2-7; TCRdb calls TRBD1, which cannot be checked without DNA. The CDR3 runs to 13 residues. CDR3 sequence: CASRTTAAYEQYF.

The J gene is TRBJ2-5, the V gene TRBV7-3; absent DNA, TCRdb's TRBD1 call cannot be checked. Germline V CDR1 and CDR2: SGHTA, FQGTGA. This CDR3 comprises 17 residues. The CDR3 reads CASSPGTGGIVQETQYF.

This chain connects TRBV12-3 or TRBV12-4 to TRBJ2-1; the D call from TCRdb, TRBD1, cannot be confirmed without DNA. The length of the CDR3 is 15 residues. Here the CDR3 reads CASSPSGGIYNEQFF.

V gene TRBV3-1 combines with J gene TRBJ1-1; TCRdb indicates TRBD1, and absent DNA this call remains unverified. Germline values: CDR1 LGHDT, CDR2 YNNKEL (reference sequence). This CDR3 has 13 residues. The CDR3 here is CASSRSGGSDAFF.

The V and J genes are TRBV7-2 and TRBJ1-1; as DNA is missing, the TRBD1 call by TCRdb cannot be tested. Germline-derived CDR1 and CDR2 are SGHTA and FQGNSA. CDR3 length: 14 residues. CDR3 in amino acids: CASSLERGGTEAFF.

The chain carries TRBV5-1 and TRBJ2-1; TCRdb's D call of TRBD1 is untestable without DNA. CDR3 length equals 15 residues. CDR1 is SGHRS, CDR2 YFSETQ, per germline. This CDR3 is CASSLGQVSNNEQFF.

The V call is TRBV5-1, the J call TRBJ1-6; the D call from TCRdb, TRBD1, cannot be confirmed without DNA. This CDR3 is built from 16 residues. The germline gives CDR1 SGHRS, CDR2 YFSETQ. The CDR3: CASSPGTGSYNSPLHF.

The chain couples TRBV24-1 to TRBJ2-5; with no DNA, the TCRdb D assignment of TRBD1 cannot be verified. Per germline, CDR1 KGHDR and CDR2 SFDVKD. The CDR3 is made up of 15 amino acids. CDR3 sequence: CATSASGTGQETQYF.

The chain recombines TRBV7-3 with TRBJ2-2; absent DNA, TCRdb's TRBD2 call cannot be checked. This CDR3 comprises 15 residues. Germline values: CDR1 SGHTA, CDR2 FQGTGA. CDR3 sequence: CASSLTQVPPGELFF.

The V call is TRBV5-1, the J call TRBJ2-1. The germline V gene has CDR1 SGHRS and CDR2 YFSETQ. The CDR3 is made up of 13 amino acids. CDR3 loop: CASSPSNQIEQFF.

The chain employs TRBV7-9 and TRBJ2-7; checking the TCRdb D call of TRBD1 is not possible without DNA. Germline-derived CDR1 and CDR2 are SEHNR and FQNEAQ (reference sequence). The CDR3 runs 16 residues. CDR3 residues: CASSLAMGGRSYEQYF.

The V call is TRBV5-1, the J call TRBJ1-4. CDR1 and CDR2 from the germline V gene are SGHRS and YFSETQ. The CDR3 is 14 residues long. This chain's CDR3 is CASSLTATNEKLFF. Complete variable domain (other parts from reference TRBV5-1 and TRBJ1-4): KAGVTQTPRYLIKTRGQQVTLSCSPISGHRSVSWYQQTPGQGLQFLFEYFSETQRNKGNFPGRFSGRQFSNSRSEMNVSTLELGDSALYLCASSLTATNEKLFFGSGTQLSVL.

The chain links TRBV4-1 to TRBJ2-1; TCRdb's D gene call, TRBD1, goes unchecked for lack of DNA. Germline V gene sequence: CDR1 MGHRA, CDR2 YSYEKL. The CDR3 loop spans 17 amino acids. CDR3 in amino acids: CASSQEGRQGAYNEQFF.

The rearrangement joins TRBV12-3 or TRBV12-4 to TRBJ1-1. The CDR3 covers 14 residues. The CDR3 reads CASSPGSFYTEAFF.

The V call is TRBV20-1, the J call TRBJ1-2; absent DNA, TCRdb's TRBD1 call cannot be checked. Germline values: CDR1 DFQATT, CDR2 SNEGSKA (reference sequence). The CDR3 runs to 14 residues. The CDR3 is CSATPQGVGYGYTF.

CDR3 sequence reads: CASSKGDGDIQYF. The chain uses TRBV6-1 and TRBJ2-4. The CDR3 covers 13 residues. Germline V gives CDR1 MNHNS, CDR2 SASEGT.